The rows below give T cell receptor beta chains drawn from one sample of a study of T cell responses to AZD1222 COVID-19 vaccine. Clones were sequenced by immunoSEQ multiplex PCR, and TCRdb holds only the in-frame ones, with some missing. Among 150,000 to 200,000 clones, around 93% were seen once, and the ten largest hold over 1.3%. The material sequenced was peripheral blood, taken on day 0 of AZD1222 vaccination. All receptors derive from an adult in good health. CDR3s include the opening cysteine and the closing phenylalanine or tryptophan. The order of the fields is D gene, J gene, clone size, V gene, CDR3 protein, CDR3 DNA. A D gene is named only where the DNA matches it firmly. The listing skips clone size in some rows; elsewhere it reads once, few, many or a size class.

>NA|TRBJ1-2|NA|TRBV3-1/TRBV3-2
CASSQRRGTGNYGYTF
TGTGCCAGCAGCCAAAGAAGGGGAACAGGGAACTATGGCTACACCTTC
>NA|TRBJ1-1|once|TRBV14
CASSPKGSGKTEAFF
TGTGCCAGCAGCCCGAAGGGCTCAGGGAAGACTGAAGCTTTCTTT
>NA|TRBJ1-1|NA|TRBV4-1
CASSGSVQGSNTEAFF
TGCGCCAGCAGCGGAAGTGTCCAGGGGAGCAACACTGAAGCTTTCTTT
>NA|TRBJ2-5|NA|TRBV7-2
CASSLGQKETQYF
TGTGCCAGCAGCTTAGGTCAAAAAGAGACCCAGTACTTC
>NA|TRBJ1-4|NA|TRBV7-9
CAISHGVQGSNEKLFF
TGTGCCATCTCCCACGGGGTCCAGGGCTCCAATGAAAAACTGTTTTTT
>TRBD1|TRBJ2-7|NA|TRBV9
CASSRTGGWYEQYF
TGTGCCAGCAGCCGGACAGGGGGCTGGTACGAGCAGTACTTC
>NA|TRBJ1-1|NA|TRBV5-6
CASVWGTEAFF
TGTGCCAGCGTTTGGGGCACTGAAGCTTTCTTT
>TRBD2|TRBJ2-3|NA|TRBV6-1
CASSEWGLRVTDTQYF
TGTGCCAGCAGTGAGTGGGGACTAAGGGTCACAGATACGCAGTATTTT
>TRBD2|TRBJ2-5|NA|TRBV28
CASTSASSGRAAETQYF
TGTGCCAGCACCTCCGCCAGTAGCGGGAGGGCCGCAGAGACCCAGTACTTC
>TRBD2|TRBJ2-2|NA|TRBV11-2
CASSTTSGGELFF
TGTGCCAGCAGCACGACTAGCGGCGGGGAGCTGTTTTTT